This T cell receptor beta chain was sequenced for a study of T cell responses to AZD1222 COVID-19 vaccine (dated by TCRdb to 2020 to 2022). Study-level background: AZD1222 recipients given second doses at about 4 weeks or at about 12 weeks were pooled, since spike-specific TCR depth and breadth were not found to differ between the two schedules. TCR sequencing was performed for about 240 trial participants, of whom some 200 were given two doses of AZD1222 and around 26 were given two doses of MenACWY control vaccine. Trial participants were enrolled by age into 18-55, 56-69 and 70-plus year subgroups, with approximately 150, 28 and 58 TCR-sequenced participants respectively. General findings and caveats noted by the study authors: A significant rise in spike-specific TCR breadth and depth was observed after two AZD1222 doses relative to day 0 and relative to MenACWY recipients. Conclusions about previously exposed vaccinees are limited, since just five or six AZD1222 recipients were seropositive for SARS-CoV-2 at baseline. Reportedly, close to half of the unique spike-specific TCRs recognized epitopes lying outside the regions that are mutated in the B.1.351 and B.1.1.7 variants. Participants were mostly white British, with more females than males. The authors suggested clonal diversity may have been underestimated. In the small 56-69-year group, the increase in depth fell short of significance, most likely because of low power. CD4 TCRs associated with the vaccine covered the entire spike protein, and the dominant responses were in regions 160-218 and 743-854. Because no day 14 peak-response samples were available, repertoires were characterized only after the peak T cell response.

The CDR3 sequence holds 15 residues, the cysteine and phenylalanine included. The sequence is cut down to CDR3 DNA, 45 bases in frame from base 1. Trimming accounts for 0 bases at V and 4 bases at J, while the number of junction bases matched to no gene is 4. The CDR1 and CDR2 encoded by the germline V gene are SGHDT and YYEEEE. About this clone: No cognate antigen has been identified for it. Within one base of it there is no much larger clone, and no base qualities were kept.

The CDR3 regions of human TCRbeta chains were analyzed by immunosequencing. In the source study's methods: Repertoire TCRs were checked for matches against a reference library of SARS-CoV-2-specific TCRs that had been generated using the MIRA antigen-specificity platform. Breadth was defined as the fraction of unique TCRs that were SARS-CoV-2-associated, and depth was defined as the fraction of total T cells that were SARS-CoV-2-associated. Using the MIRA data, each spike-specific TCR was mapped to the spike region that the TCR reacts to and placed in a CD4 or CD8 class. Log10-transformed breadth and depth values were compared by one-way ANOVA with Sidak's multiple comparisons tests. TCRdb retrieved this table from immuneACCESS and kept in-frame rearrangements only. Not all clones are present; in checked studies, unresolved V genes account for under half, and no reason is known for the remainder. Clonal size and the V and J genes are those of that table, whereas D and trimming came from the DNA. The table for this sample lists approximately 120,000 clones; approximately 88% of them were counted only once. The ten biggest clones cover approximately 30% of the sample.

What the time point label conveys for this sample: baseline before first vaccination. Vaccinee samples came from UK trials COV001 and COV002, including a single-blind randomized controlled phase 2/3 trial of AZD1222 (ChAdOx1 nCoV-19) in healthy adults. For TCRbeta chain sequencing, PBMC samples from trial participants were taken at day 0 and at day 28 after the second dose. This sequence uses TRBV5-6 and TRBJ1-5; TRBD1 fits 7 bases in the junction. The sequencing used peripheral blood, collected on day 0 of AZD1222 vaccination. This clonotype originated in an adult in good health. This receptor has the CDR3 CASSLAGTVNQPQHF. The DNA is as follows: TGTGCCAGCAGCTTGGCCGGGACAGTAAATCAGCCCCAGCATTTT.